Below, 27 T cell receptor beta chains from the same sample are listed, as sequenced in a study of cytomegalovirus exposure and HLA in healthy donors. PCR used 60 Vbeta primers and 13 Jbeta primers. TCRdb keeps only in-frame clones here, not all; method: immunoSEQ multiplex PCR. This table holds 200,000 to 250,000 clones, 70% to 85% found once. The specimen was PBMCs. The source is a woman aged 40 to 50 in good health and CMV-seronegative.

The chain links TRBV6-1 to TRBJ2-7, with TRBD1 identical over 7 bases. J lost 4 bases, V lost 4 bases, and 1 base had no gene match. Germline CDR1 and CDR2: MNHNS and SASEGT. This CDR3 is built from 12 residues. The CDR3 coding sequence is TGTGCCAGCAGTGGGGACAGATACGAGCAGTACTTC. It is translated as CASSGDRYEQYF.

This CDR3 reads CASSLPGTGDGSPLHF. Here the CDR3 DNA reads TGTGCCAGCAGTTTACCCGGGACAGGGGATGGTTCACCCCTCCACTTT. The rearrangement joins TRBV28 to TRBJ1-6; 10 bases are shared with TRBD1. The germline V gene has CDR1 MDHEN and CDR2 SYDVKM. The CDR3 runs 16 residues. V gave up 2 bases and J gave up 9 bases; unmatched junction bases: 7. The full variable domain, in which reference TRBV28 and TRBJ1-6 provide the parts outside the CDR3, is DVKVTQSSRYLVKRTGEKVFLECVQDMDHENMFWYRQDPGLGLRLIYFSYDVKMKEKGDIPEGYSVSREKKERFSLILESASTNQTSMYLCASSLPGTGDGSPLHFGNGTRLTVT.

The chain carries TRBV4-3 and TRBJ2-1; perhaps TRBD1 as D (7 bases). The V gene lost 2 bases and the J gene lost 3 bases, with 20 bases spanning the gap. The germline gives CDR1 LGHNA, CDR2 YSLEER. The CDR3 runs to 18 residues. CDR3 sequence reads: CASSQSHVRGVFYNEQFF. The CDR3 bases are TGCGCCAGCAGCCAATCTCATGTCAGGGGGGTTTTCTACAATGAGCAGTTCTTC.

The CDR3 sequence: CASSLDGGRGRYEQYF. The CDR3 DNA reads TGTGCCAGCAGCTTAGATGGCGGCAGGGGAAGATACGAGCAGTACTTC. V usage is TRBV11-2 and J usage is TRBJ2-7; TRBD1 is a possible D gene (6 bases). Trimming pared 0 bases from V and 4 bases from J, leaving 16 bases between. The CDR3 runs to 16 residues. Per germline, CDR1 SGHAT and CDR2 FQNNGV.

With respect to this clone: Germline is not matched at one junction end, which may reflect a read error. Written as DNA, the CDR3 is TGTGCCAGCAGTGAATACACTGGAGCTTTCTTT. Its protein is CASSEYTGAFF. V and J are TRBV25-1 and TRBJ1-1; the D is unclear. The CDR3 spans 11 residues. Germline lookup yields CDR1 MGHDK and CDR2 SYGVNS.

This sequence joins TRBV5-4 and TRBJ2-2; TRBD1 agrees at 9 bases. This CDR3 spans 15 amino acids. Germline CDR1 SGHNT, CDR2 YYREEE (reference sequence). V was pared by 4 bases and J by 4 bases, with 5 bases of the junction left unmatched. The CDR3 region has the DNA TGTGCCAGCAGCATACAGGGGGCCGGCACCGGGGAGCTGTTTTTT. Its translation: CASSIQGAGTGELFF.

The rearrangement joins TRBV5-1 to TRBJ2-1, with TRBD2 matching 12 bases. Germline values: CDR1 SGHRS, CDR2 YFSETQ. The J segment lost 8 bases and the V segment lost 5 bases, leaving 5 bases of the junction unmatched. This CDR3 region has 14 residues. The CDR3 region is CASRSLAGGDEQFF. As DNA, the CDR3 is TGCGCCAGCAGGTCGCTAGCGGGGGGGGATGAGCAGTTCTTC.

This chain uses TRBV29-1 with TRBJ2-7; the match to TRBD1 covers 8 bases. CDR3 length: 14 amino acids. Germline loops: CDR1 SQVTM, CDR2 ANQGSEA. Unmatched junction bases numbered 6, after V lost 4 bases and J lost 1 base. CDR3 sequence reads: CSVGDRWGSYEQYF. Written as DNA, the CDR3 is TGCAGCGTTGGGGACAGGTGGGGGTCCTACGAGCAGTACTTC.

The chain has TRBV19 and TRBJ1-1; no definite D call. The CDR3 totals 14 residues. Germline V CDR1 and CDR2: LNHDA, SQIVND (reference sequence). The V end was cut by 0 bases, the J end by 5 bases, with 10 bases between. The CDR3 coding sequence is TGTGCCAGTAGTATAGATCGCTCGGGGACTGAAGCTTTCTTT. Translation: CASSIDRSGTEAFF.

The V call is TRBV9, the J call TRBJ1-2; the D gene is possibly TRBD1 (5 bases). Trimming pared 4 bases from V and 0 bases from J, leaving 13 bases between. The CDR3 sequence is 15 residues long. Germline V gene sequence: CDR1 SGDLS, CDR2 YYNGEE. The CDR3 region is CASSRGSFANYGYTF. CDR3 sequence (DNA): TGTGCCAGCAGCAGGGGATCATTCGCTAACTATGGCTACACCTTC.

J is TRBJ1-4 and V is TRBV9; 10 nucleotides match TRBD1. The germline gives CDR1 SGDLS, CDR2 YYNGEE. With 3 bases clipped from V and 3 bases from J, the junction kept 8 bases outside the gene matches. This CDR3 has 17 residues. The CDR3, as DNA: TGTGCCAGCAGCGGCGGGACAGGGGTCTTACCTAATGAAAAACTGTTTTTT. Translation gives CASSGGTGVLPNEKLFF.

CDR3 in amino acids: CASGLSREVGRSNEKLFF. CDR3 nucleotide sequence: TGTGCTAGTGGCCTCAGCCGTGAGGTCGGCAGATCTAATGAAAAACTGTTTTTT. The chain combines TRBV12-5 with TRBJ1-4; D remains ambiguous. CDR3 length equals 18 residues. In germline, CDR1 is LGHNT, CDR2 FRNRAP. The V and J ends lost 6 bases and 3 bases respectively, with 23 bases between them.

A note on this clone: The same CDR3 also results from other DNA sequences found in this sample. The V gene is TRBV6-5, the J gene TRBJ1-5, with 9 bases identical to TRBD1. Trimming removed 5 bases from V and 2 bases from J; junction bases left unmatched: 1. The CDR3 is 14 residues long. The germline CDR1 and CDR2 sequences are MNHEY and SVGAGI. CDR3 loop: CASSRQGGNQPQHF. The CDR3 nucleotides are TGTGCCAGCAGTCGACAGGGGGGCAATCAGCCCCAGCATTTT.

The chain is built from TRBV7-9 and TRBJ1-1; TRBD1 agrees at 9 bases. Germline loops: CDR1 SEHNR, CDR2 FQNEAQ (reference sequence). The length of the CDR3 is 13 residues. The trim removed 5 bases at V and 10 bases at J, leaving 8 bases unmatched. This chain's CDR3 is CASSPQGAGRAFF. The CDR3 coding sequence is TGTGCCAGCAGCCCACAGGGGGCGGGCCGAGCTTTCTTT. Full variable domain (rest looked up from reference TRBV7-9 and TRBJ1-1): DTGVSQNPRHKITKRGQNVTFRCDPISEHNRLYWYRQTLGQGPEFLTYFQNEAQLEKSRLLSDRFSAERPKGSFSTLEIQRTEQGDSAMYLCASSPQGAGRAFFGQGTRLTVV.

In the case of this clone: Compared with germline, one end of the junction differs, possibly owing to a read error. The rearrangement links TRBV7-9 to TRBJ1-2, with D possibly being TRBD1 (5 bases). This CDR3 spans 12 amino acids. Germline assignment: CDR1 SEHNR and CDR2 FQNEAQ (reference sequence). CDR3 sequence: CASSLGDFGYTF. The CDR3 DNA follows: TGTGCCAGCAGTTTAGGGGACTTTGGCTACACCTTC.

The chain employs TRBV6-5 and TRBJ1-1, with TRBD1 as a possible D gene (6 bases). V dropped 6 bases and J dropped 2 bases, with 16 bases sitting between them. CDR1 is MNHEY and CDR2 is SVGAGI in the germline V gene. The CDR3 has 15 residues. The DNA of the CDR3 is TGTGCCAGCAGACCGTACACGGGACATAACACTGAAGCTTTCTTT. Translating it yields CASRPYTGHNTEAFF.

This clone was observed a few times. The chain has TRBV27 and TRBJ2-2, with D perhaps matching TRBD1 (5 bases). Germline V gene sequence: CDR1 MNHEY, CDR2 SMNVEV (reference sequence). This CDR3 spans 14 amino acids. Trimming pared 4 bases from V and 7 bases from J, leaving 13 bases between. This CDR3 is CASSWNRMDGELFF. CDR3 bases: TGTGCCAGCAGTTGGAACAGGATGGACGGGGAGCTGTTTTTT.

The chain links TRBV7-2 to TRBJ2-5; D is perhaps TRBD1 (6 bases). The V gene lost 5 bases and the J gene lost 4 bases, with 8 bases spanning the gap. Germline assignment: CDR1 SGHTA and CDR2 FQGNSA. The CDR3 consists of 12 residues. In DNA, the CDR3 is TGTGCCAGCAGCCGCAGGGGAGAGACCCAGTACTTC. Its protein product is CASSRRGETQYF.

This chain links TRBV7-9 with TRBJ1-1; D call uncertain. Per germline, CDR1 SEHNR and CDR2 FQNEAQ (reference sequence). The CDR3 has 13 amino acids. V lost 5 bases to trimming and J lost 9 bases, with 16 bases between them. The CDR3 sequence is CASSATGSTKAFF. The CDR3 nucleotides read TGTGCCAGCAGCGCGACGGGTTCTACGAAAGCTTTCTTT.

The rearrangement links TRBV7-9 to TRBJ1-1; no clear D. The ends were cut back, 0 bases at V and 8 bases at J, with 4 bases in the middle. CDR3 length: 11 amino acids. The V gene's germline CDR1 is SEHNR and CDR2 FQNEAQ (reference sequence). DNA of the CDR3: TGTGCCAGCAGCTTAGCGGAGGAAGCTTTCTTT. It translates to CASSLAEEAFF.

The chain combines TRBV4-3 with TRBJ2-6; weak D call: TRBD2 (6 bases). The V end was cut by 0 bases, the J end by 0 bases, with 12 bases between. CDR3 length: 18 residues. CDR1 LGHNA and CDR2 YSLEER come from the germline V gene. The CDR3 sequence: CASSQEGGLSSGANVLTF. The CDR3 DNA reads TGCGCCAGCAGCCAAGAGGGGGGTCTAAGCTCTGGGGCCAACGTCCTGACTTTC.

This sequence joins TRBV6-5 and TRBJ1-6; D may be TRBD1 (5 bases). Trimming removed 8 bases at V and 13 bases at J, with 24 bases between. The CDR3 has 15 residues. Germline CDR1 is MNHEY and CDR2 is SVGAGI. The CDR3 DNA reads TGTGCCAGCCTTTCGACGGGCAGGGACTCGGGGCCCCTCCACTTT. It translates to CASLSTGRDSGPLHF.

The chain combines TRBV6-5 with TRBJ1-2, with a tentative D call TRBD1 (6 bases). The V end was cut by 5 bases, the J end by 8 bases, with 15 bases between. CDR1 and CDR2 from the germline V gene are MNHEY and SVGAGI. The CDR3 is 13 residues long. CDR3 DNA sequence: TGTGCCAGCAGTAACCTTGGGACACAAGGCTACACCTTC. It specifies CASSNLGTQGYTF.

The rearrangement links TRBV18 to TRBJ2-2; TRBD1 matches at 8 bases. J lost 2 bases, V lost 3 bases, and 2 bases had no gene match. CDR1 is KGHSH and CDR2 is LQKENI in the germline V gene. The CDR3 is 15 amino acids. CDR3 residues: CASSPGQGNTGELFF. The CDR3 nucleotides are TGTGCCAGCTCACCCGGACAGGGCAACACCGGGGAGCTGTTTTTT.

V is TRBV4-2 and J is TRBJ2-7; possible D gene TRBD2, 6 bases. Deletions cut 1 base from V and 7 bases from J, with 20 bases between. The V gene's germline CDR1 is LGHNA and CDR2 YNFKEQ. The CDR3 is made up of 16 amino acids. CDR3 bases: TGTGCCAGCAGCCAAGGAGGGGTTCGACTGCGGGGAGAGCAGTACTTC. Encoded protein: CASSQGGVRLRGEQYF.

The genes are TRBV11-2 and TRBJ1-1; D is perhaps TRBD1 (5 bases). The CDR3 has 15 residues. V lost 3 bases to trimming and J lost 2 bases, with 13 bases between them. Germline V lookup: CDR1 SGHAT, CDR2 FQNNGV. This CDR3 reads CASSLGPDRNTEAFF. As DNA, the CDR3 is TGTGCCAGCAGCTTGGGCCCTGACAGAAACACTGAAGCTTTCTTT.

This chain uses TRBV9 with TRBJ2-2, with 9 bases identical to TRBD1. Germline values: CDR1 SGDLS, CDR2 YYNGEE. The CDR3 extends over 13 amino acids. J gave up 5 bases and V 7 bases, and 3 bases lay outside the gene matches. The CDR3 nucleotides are TGTGCCAGCGGACAGGGGCTTACCGGGGAGCTGTTTTTT. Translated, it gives CASGQGLTGELFF.